Listed below are T cell receptor beta chains from one sample, sequenced in a study of blood T cell repertoires in COVID-19. Here immunoSEQ multiplex PCR was the method, and the copy in TCRdb shows in-frame clones only, minus some. The table includes 250,000 to 300,000 clones, about 90% detected once. Sequences were obtained from PBMCs or T cells enriched from blood (not recorded which). The receptors derive from a woman in her fifties or sixties who had recovered from COVID-19. Both conserved end residues are part of each CDR3. D genes are given only for firm matches.

J gene | D gene | V gene | CDR3 protein
TRBJ1-5 | . | TRBV2 | CASNEGTSNQPQHF
TRBJ2-5 | . | TRBV11-2 | CASSLGQGQETQYF
TRBJ2-1 | . | TRBV10-1 | CASSKQGRGNEQFF
TRBJ2-5 | TRBD2 | TRBV11-2 | CASSWGSGGARETQYF
TRBJ2-1 | TRBD2 | TRBV4-2 | CASSRENSGSDEQFF
TRBJ1-6 | . | TRBV27 | CASSSTTGNSPLHF
TRBJ1-1 | . | TRBV2 | CARILVKKNTEAFF
TRBJ2-7 | . | TRBV18 | CASSPRLDSYEQYF
TRBJ1-1 | . | TRBV28 | CASNTGNTEAFF
TRBJ1-5 | TRBD1 | TRBV19 | CAIEGGQGNQPQHF
TRBJ2-3 | . | TRBV5-8 | CASSSLGAGTDTQYF
TRBJ2-1 | . | TRBV18 | CASSPVDGTIHNEQFF
TRBJ1-4 | . | TRBV19 | CASSPTLFSSRFGLFF
TRBJ1-2 | TRBD1 | TRBV5-1 | CASSRGEGATRGYTF
TRBJ2-7 | . | TRBV18 | CASSIGHSYEQYF
TRBJ1-2 | TRBD1 | TRBV11-3 | CASSSRTGVNYGYTF
TRBJ2-5 | . | TRBV28 | CASSLAGYQETQYF
TRBJ1-6 | TRBD1 | TRBV3-1/TRBV3-2 | CASSQGTGHFNSPLHF
TRBJ2-1 | . | TRBV7-3 | CASSSGQRNEQFF
TRBJ1-1 | . | TRBV6-6 | CASGREAFF
TRBJ2-3 | TRBD2 | TRBV7-2 | CASSFRGRGADTQYF
TRBJ2-7 | TRBD1 | TRBV19 | CASSLDRGSSYEQYF
TRBJ2-2 | . | TRBV5-1 | CASRARVETGELFF
TRBJ2-2 | TRBD1 | TRBV5-1 | CASSFSGQGNTGELFF
TRBJ2-7 | . | TRBV7-8 | CASSLVEAYEQYF
TRBJ1-2 | TRBD1 | TRBV28 | CASSSADREGGYTF
TRBJ2-1 | TRBD2 | TRBV5-1 | CASSFQLALSYNEQFF
TRBJ2-3 | . | TRBV5-1 | CASSLGTPSTDTQYF
TRBJ1-1 | TRBD1 | TRBV4-1 | CASSHPTGGPEAFF
TRBJ1-2 | TRBD1 | TRBV7-9 | CASSLGSSGPGGFRGYTF
TRBJ1-4 | TRBD1 | TRBV5-1 | CASNLGGTGANEKLFF
TRBJ2-2 | . | TRBV6-4 | CASSRDWGTGELFF
TRBJ1-1 | TRBD1 | TRBV9 | CASSTRIGTGGRSTEAFF
TRBJ1-5 | TRBD1 | TRBV29-1 | CSVWTGGGGSQPQHF
TRBJ2-1 | . | TRBV11-2 | CASSLLRRSYNEQFF
TRBJ1-6 | . | TRBV29-1 | CSVRTDRLNSPLHF
TRBJ1-1 | . | TRBV7-9 | CASSSAYRGWTEAFF
TRBJ1-4 | . | TRBV5-1 | CASSSRGVNEKLFF
TRBJ1-4 | . | TRBV4-1 | CASGKERVTNEKLFF
TRBJ2-7 | TRBD2 | TRBV7-3 | CASSLLAGLSYEQYF
TRBJ2-4 | . | TRBV10-1 | CASSARSRQAKNIQYF
TRBJ2-7 | TRBD1 | TRBV2 | CASAVRDRGHEQYF
TRBJ1-2 | TRBD1 | TRBV3-1/TRBV3-2 | CASSQLVTGGYGYTF
TRBJ2-7 | TRBD2 | TRBV6-6 | CASVRLAGAREQYF
TRBJ1-2 | . | TRBV19 | CASIQGNYGYTF
TRBJ2-2 | TRBD2 | TRBV5-1 | CASSLLLAGEGELFF
TRBJ1-6 | TRBD1 | TRBV28 | CASSSGTDNSPLHF
TRBJ2-7 | . | TRBV28 | CASSLNREEYF
TRBJ2-3 | TRBD2 | TRBV13 | CASSSSSGGDTQYF
TRBJ1-5 | . | TRBV28 | CASSLGQGPVQPQHF
TRBJ2-7 | . | TRBV30 | CAWTLRRSSYEQYF
TRBJ1-1 | . | TRBV2 | CASSVGWNTEAFF
TRBJ1-2 | TRBD1 | TRBV2 | CASSGLDRGVHGYTF
TRBJ1-6 | TRBD1 | TRBV30 | CAWRLQGKPLHF
TRBJ2-7 | TRBD1 | TRBV28 | CASSKGTGPEQYF
TRBJ1-5 | . | TRBV6-2/TRBV6-3 | CASSYRRGVALDNQPQHF
TRBJ1-1 | . | TRBV29-1 | CSVETGNTEAFF
TRBJ1-6 | . | TRBV28 | CASSLSAGRYSPLHF